This T cell receptor (beta chain) is drawn from a study of molecular identifiers for immune sequencing clone quantification. There are many counts of this clonotype. In germline, CDR1 is SQVTM, CDR2 ANQGSEA. The V and J ends lost 7 bases and 2 bases respectively, with 11 bases between them. The CDR3 is 12 amino acids. TCRdb ran MiXCR on the PCR reads and lists one entry per CDR3 protein. The table shows about 500,000 distinct CDR3 sequences, with 20% to 25% occurring only once. The clonotype comes from a human donor in good health. Some libraries in this study had Jurkat cell RNA spiked in. V is TRBV29-1 and J is TRBJ1-1; D not resolved. What was sequenced was naive CD8+ T cells from blood, with Jurkat cell RNA spiked in. Described subset: FACS-sorted CD8+CD4-CCR7+CD45RA+ naive T cells. CDR3 sequence (DNA): TGCAGCGCACAGCCATTAAACACTGAAGCTTTCTTT. This sequence encodes CSAQPLNTEAFF.